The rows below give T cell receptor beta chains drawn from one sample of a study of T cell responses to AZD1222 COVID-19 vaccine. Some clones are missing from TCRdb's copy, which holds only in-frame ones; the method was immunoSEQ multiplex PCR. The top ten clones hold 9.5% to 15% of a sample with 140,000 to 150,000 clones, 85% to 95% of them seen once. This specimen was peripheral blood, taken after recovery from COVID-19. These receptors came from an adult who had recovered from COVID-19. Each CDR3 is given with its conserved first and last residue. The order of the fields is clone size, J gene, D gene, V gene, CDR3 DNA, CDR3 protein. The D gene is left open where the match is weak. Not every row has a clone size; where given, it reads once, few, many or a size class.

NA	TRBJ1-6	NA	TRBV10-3	TGTGCCATCAGTGACTCTCTAGGGCGTAGGAATTCACCCCTCCACTTT	CAISDSLGRRNSPLHF
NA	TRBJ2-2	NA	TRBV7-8	TGTGCCAGCAGCTTAGATGGCGGGGAGCTGTTTTTT	CASSLDGGELFF
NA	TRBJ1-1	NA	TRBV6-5	TGTGCCAGCAGCCGAGGGACGGGGAATGAAGCTTTCTTT	CASSRGTGNEAFF
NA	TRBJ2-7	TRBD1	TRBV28	TGTGCCAGCAGGGCCGGGACAGGGACCTACGAGCAGTACTTC	CASRAGTGTYEQYF
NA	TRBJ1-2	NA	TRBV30	TGTGCCTGGGGGATCTATGGCTACACCTTC	CAWGIYGYTF
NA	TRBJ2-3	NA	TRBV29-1	TGCAGCGTCGCCATTTCGCGTGATACGCAGTATTTT	CSVAISRDTQYF
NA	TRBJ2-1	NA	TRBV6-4	TGTGCCAGCAGTGACTCGTGGGAGGACAATGAGCAGTTCTTC	CASSDSWEDNEQFF
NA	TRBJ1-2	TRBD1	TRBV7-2	TGTGCCAGCAGCTTAGTACAGGGGGGATATGGCTACACCTTC	CASSLVQGGYGYTF
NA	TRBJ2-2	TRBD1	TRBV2	TGTGCCAGCAGTGAAGTCAGACAGGGCACAGGGGAGCTGTTTTTT	CASSEVRQGTGELFF
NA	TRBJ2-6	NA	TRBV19	TGTGCCAGTAGTATAGATCCGCAGGGTACCCACTCTGGGGCCAACGTCCTGACTTTC	CASSIDPQGTHSGANVLTF
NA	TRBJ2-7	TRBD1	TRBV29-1	TGCAGCGCCGATGGACAGGGGAGCTCCTACGAGCAGTACTTC	CSADGQGSSYEQYF
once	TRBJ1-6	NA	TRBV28	TGTGCCAGCAGTTTAGGGGCCCGGGCTAGCTCCTATAATTCACCCCTCCACTTT	CASSLGARASSYNSPLHF
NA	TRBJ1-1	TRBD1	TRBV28	TGTGCCAGCAGTTTACCGAACAGGGGGCCTGAAGCTTTCTTT	CASSLPNRGPEAFF
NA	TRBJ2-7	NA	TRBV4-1	TGCGCCAGCAGCTCAGAAACTACGGGGGAAAACTACGAGCAGTACTTC	CASSSETTGENYEQYF
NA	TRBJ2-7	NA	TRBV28	TGTGCCAGCAGTTTAGGCGGTGCGGTCAGCTCCTACGAGCAGTACTTC	CASSLGGAVSSYEQYF
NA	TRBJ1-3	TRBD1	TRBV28	TGTGCCAGCGGGACAGCGAGCTCTGGAAACACCATATATTTT	CASGTASSGNTIYF
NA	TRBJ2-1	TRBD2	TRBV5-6	TGTGCCAGCAGCTTGGGATGGACTAGCGGCCATGAGCAGTTCTTC	CASSLGWTSGHEQFF
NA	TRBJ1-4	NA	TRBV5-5	TGTGCCAGCAGCCGGGAGGGACCGTTATATGAAAAACTGTTTTTT	CASSREGPLYEKLFF
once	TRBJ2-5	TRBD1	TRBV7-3	TGTGCCAGCAGCTATACAGGGGGAATAGTAGAGACCCAGTACTTC	CASSYTGGIVETQYF
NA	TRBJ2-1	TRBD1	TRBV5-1	TGCGCCAGCAGACCCGGGACAGGGTGGAATGAGCAGTTCTTC	CASRPGTGWNEQFF
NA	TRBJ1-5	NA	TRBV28	TGTGCCAGCAGTTCCCGACGAGAGGGGTTGGGGCGGCGGGGTGCCCAGCATTTT	CASSSRREGLGRRGAQHF
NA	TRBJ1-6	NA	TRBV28	TGTGCCAGCACCAAACCGCGGGCGGCGTATTCACCCCTCCACTTT	CASTKPRAAYSPLHF
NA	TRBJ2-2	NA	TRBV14	TGTGCCAGCAGCCTTCACACACTTACCGGGGAGCTGTTTTTT	CASSLHTLTGELFF
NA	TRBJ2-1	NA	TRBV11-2	TGTGCCAGCACCCCCACGGAGGGAAATGAGCAGTTCTTC	CASTPTEGNEQFF
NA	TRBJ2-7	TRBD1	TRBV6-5	TGTGCCAGCAGTTACGACAGGGGCAGGTGGGAGCAGTACTTC	CASSYDRGRWEQYF
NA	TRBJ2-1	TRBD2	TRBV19	TGTGCCAGTAGTATAGGGGCTAGCGGGATAGTTAATGAGCAGTTCTTC	CASSIGASGIVNEQFF
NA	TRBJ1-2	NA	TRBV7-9	TGTGCCAGCGGTTTCTATGGCTACACCTTC	CASGFYGYTF
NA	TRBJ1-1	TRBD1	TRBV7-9	TGTGCCAGCAGCCAACAGGGGGGCAGGACTGAAGCTTTCTTT	CASSQQGGRTEAFF
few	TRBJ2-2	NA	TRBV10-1	TGCGCCAGCCAAATGGGGGGAGCGAACACCGGGGAGCTGTTTTTT	CASQMGGANTGELFF
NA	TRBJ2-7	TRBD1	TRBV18	TGTGCCAGCTCATTAGCCGGGACAGGGGCATCTCCCTTCGGCGAGCAGTACTTC	CASSLAGTGASPFGEQYF
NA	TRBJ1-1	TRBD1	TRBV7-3	TGTGCCAGCAGCTCGGCCGGACAGGGAGGGAACACTGAAGCTTTCTTT	CASSSAGQGGNTEAFF
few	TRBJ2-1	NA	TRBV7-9	TGTGCCAGCAGCTTAGAACATAGTGAGCAGTTCTTC	CASSLEHSEQFF
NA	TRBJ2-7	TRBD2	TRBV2	TGTGCCAGCAGTGAAGTAGCGGGAGCCTACGAGCAGTACTTC	CASSEVAGAYEQYF
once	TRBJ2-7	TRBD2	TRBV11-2	TGTGCCAGCAGTCAGACTAGCGGCGAGCAGTACTTC	CASSQTSGEQYF
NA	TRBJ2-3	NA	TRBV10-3	TGTGCCATCAGTGACCGAGCGGCCAGCACAGATACGCAGTATTTT	CAISDRAASTDTQYF
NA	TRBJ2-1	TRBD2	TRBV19	TGTGCCAGTATCTTGACTAGCGGGAGCATAGGTGAGCAGTTCTTC	CASILTSGSIGEQFF
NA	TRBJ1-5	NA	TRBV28	TGTGCCAGCAGTTTATGGGGTCAGCCCCAGCATTTT	CASSLWGQPQHF
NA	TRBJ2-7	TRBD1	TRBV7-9	TGTGCCAGCAGCACGCGGACAGGGTACTCCTACGAGCAGTACTTC	CASSTRTGYSYEQYF
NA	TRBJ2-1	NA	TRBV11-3	TGTGCCAGCAGCTTTGCCCGCGCCGATGAGCAGTTCTTC	CASSFARADEQFF
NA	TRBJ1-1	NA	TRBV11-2	TGTGCCAGCAGATCCCCAGGTAGCACCCATCCTTTCTTT	CASRSPGSTHPFF
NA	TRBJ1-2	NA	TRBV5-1	TGCGCCAGCAGCATCCTCACAGGGACGGGGGGCTACACCTTC	CASSILTGTGGYTF
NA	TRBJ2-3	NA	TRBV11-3	TGTGCCAGCAGCCTGGGACTCCGAACGAGCACAGATACGCAGTATTTT	CASSLGLRTSTDTQYF
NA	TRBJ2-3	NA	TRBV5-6	TGTGCCAGCAGCTTGTTGATTAGCCGGGACACAGATACGCAGTATTTT	CASSLLISRDTDTQYF
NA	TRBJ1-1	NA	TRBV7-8	TGTGTCAGCGGTAGCTGGACTGAAGCTTTCTTT	CVSGSWTEAFF
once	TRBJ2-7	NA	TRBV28	TGTGCCAGCAGTTTCAACGAGCAGTACTTC	CASSFNEQYF
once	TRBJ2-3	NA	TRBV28	TGTGCCAGCAGTTCCCCCAGTGATACGCAGTATTTT	CASSSPSDTQYF
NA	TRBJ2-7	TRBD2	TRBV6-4	TGTGCCAGCAGCCCGACTAGCGAGAGCTCCTACGAGCAGTACTTC	CASSPTSESSYEQYF
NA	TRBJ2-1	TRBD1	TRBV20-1	TGCAGTGCTAGTATGGGGGACAGGGTAGACAATGAGCAGTTCTTC	CSASMGDRVDNEQFF
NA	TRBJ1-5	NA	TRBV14	TGTGCCAGCAGCCTAGAAAGGGGGCAGCCCCAGCATTTT	CASSLERGQPQHF
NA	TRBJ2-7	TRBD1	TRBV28	TGTGCCAGCGAGTCCGGGACAGGGTCCTACGAGCAGTACTTC	CASESGTGSYEQYF
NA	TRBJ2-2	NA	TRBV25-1	TGTGCCAGCAGGGGTGTGGACGGGGAGCTGTTTTTT	CASRGVDGELFF
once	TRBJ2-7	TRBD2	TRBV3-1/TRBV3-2	TGTGCCAGCAGCCCCAACGGGTGGCGGGGGGCCTACGAGCAGTACTTC	CASSPNGWRGAYEQYF